The present T cell receptor (beta chain) was sequenced within a study of identical twins. Overall study results and limits: Where beta out-of-frame sequences were concerned, excess twin sharing was weaker. It was cross-sectional statistical analysis, not following the same donors, that the conclusions relied on.

This clonotype appeared a few times. The antigen remains undetermined. Healthy Caucasians provided all donations. Trimming took 3 bases from V and 4 from J, leaving 10 bases between them. Germline lookup yields CDR1 LNHDA and CDR2 SQIVND (reference sequence). The CDR3 totals 15 residues. Template switching introduced a universal primer site, and the cDNA bore unique molecular identifiers. In TCRdb, the 5' RACE reads were re-called with MiXCR into one record per CDR3 protein. Of around 510,000 distinct CDR3 sequences listed, roughly an eighth are singletons. These same data were also listed under a study on yellow fever vaccine responses in identical twins.

The receptor was derived from a woman younger than 35 in good health. This sequence joins TRBV19 and TRBJ2-6; D may be TRBD2 (6 bases). Sequenced input: CD4+ T cells sorted from blood. The CDR3 protein is CASSMGGGGANVLTF. The CDR3 DNA reads TGTGCCAGTAGTATGGGAGGTGGCGGGGCCAACGTCCTGACTTTC.